Below, 17 T cell receptor beta chains from the same sample are listed, as sequenced in a study of cytomegalovirus exposure and HLA in healthy donors. TCRdb keeps only in-frame clones here, not all; method: immunoSEQ multiplex PCR. The top ten hold under 3% of the sample, which has 55,000 to 70,000 clones, around 94% seen once. The sequencing sample was made of PBMCs. The source of these receptors is a man between 18 and 35 years old in good health and CMV-seronegative.

The chain has TRBV5-1 and TRBJ2-1; 7 positions agree with TRBD2. The CDR3 extends over 17 amino acids. The germline V gene has CDR1 SGHRS and CDR2 YFSETQ. J was trimmed by 0 bases and V by 0 bases; bases with no gene match: 6. The CDR3 coding sequence is TGCGCCAGCAGCTTGGTGACTAGCCTTAGCTCCTACAATGAGCAGTTCTTC. Its protein product is CASSLVTSLSSYNEQFF.

The chain recombines TRBV5-4 with TRBJ2-2; possible D gene TRBD1, 5 bases. Germline lookup yields CDR1 SGHNT and CDR2 YYREEE (reference sequence). V lost 4 bases to trimming and J lost 7 bases, with 14 bases between them. This CDR3 has 14 residues. The CDR3 loop is CASSGRGSGGELFF. The CDR3 DNA reads TGTGCCAGCAGCGGAAGGGGTTCGGGCGGGGAGCTGTTTTTT. Variable domain in full (rest from reference TRBV5-4 and TRBJ2-2): ETGVTQSPTHLIKTRGQQVTLRCSSQSGHNTVSWYQQALGQGPQFIFQYYREEENGRGNFPPRFSGLQFPNYSSELNVNALELDDSALYLCASSGRGSGGELFFGEGSRLTVL.

V and J are TRBV6-6 and TRBJ2-7; possible D gene TRBD2, 6 bases. Between the trimmed V and J ends, which lost 6 bases and 5 bases, there was a span of 14 bases. The CDR3 spans 13 residues. Looked up from germline, CDR1 is MNHNY and CDR2 is SVGAGI (reference sequence). CDR3 sequence: CASSLLRDHEQYF. The CDR3 DNA is TGTGCCAGCAGCCTGCTGCGGGACCACGAGCAGTACTTC.

This clone has a handful of counts. The chain uses TRBV27 and TRBJ2-7; 7 bases are shared with TRBD2. Losses at the gene ends were 0 bases for V and 4 bases for J; bases not matched to a gene: 9. The germline gives CDR1 MNHEY, CDR2 SMNVEV (reference sequence). This CDR3 has 16 amino acids. The CDR3 region has the DNA TGTGCCAGCAGTTTATCGAGGTCAGGGAGGGGATACGAGCAGTACTTC. As protein: CASSLSRSGRGYEQYF.

The chain carries TRBV18 and TRBJ1-5, with TRBD1 identical over 7 bases. The V gene end was trimmed by 2 bases and the J gene end by 7 bases; junction bases not matched to a gene: 8. This CDR3 is built from 15 residues. Per germline, CDR1 KGHSH and CDR2 LQKENI. CDR3 region: CASSPRQGLKQPQHF. The DNA of the CDR3 is TGTGCCAGCTCACCAAGACAGGGTCTAAAACAGCCCCAGCATTTT.

This chain connects TRBV5-1 to TRBJ2-1; D is perhaps TRBD1 (7 bases). Trimming shortened V by 3 bases and J by 4 bases, and 23 bases separated the two germline ends. There are 18 residues in the CDR3. In germline, CDR1 is SGHRS, CDR2 YFSETQ. Here the CDR3 reads CASSSEGFGGTAYNEQFF. CDR3 sequence (DNA): TGCGCCAGCAGCTCTGAGGGTTTTGGCGGGACAGCGTACAATGAGCAGTTCTTC.

This clone was found once. The chain uses TRBV5-1 and TRBJ2-7, with 7 bases aligning to TRBD1. J gave up 6 bases and V 1 base, and 4 bases lay outside the gene matches. The length of the CDR3 is 13 residues. CDR1 and CDR2 (germline): SGHRS, YFSETQ. CDR3 sequence: CASSLIGGGEQYF. The CDR3 DNA is TGCGCCAGCAGCTTGATAGGGGGCGGCGAGCAGTACTTC. The full variable domain, completed using reference TRBV5-1 and TRBJ2-7, is KAGVTQTPRYLIKTRGQQVTLSCSPISGHRSVSWYQQTPGQGLQFLFEYFSETQRNKGNFPGRFSGRQFSNSRSEMNVSTLELGDSALYLCASSLIGGGEQYFGPGTRLTVT.

This rearrangement joins TRBV5-1 to TRBJ2-3, with 13 positions matching TRBD2. Germline lookup yields CDR1 SGHRS and CDR2 YFSETQ. The junction had 5 bases not matched to a gene; V was cut back by 0 bases and J by 7 bases. This CDR3 comprises 16 residues. The CDR3 loop is CASSLDGLAGVYTQYF. Written as DNA, the CDR3 is TGCGCCAGCAGCTTGGACGGACTAGCGGGAGTGTATACGCAGTATTTT.

This clone was seen a handful of times. The V gene is TRBV28, the J gene TRBJ1-2, with D perhaps TRBD1 (6 bases). The V gene's germline CDR1 is MDHEN and CDR2 SYDVKM. V lost 4 bases, J lost 2 bases, and 20 bases lay in between. The CDR3 runs 17 residues. CDR3 DNA sequence: TGTGCCAGCAGTTCCCCTCCCGGGCAGGGGAAGAACTATGGCTACACCTTC. Translated: CASSSPPGQGKNYGYTF.

The chain is built from TRBV19 and TRBJ2-7; D is perhaps TRBD2 (6 bases). This CDR3 has 15 residues. CDR1 and CDR2 from the germline V gene are LNHDA and SQIVND (reference sequence). V lost 6 bases and J lost 1, with 16 bases in between. The CDR3 DNA follows: TGTGCCAGTAGACGGGACTCCGGGCTTTCCTACGAGCAGTACTTC. Its translation is CASRRDSGLSYEQYF. Looking up the rest from reference TRBV19 and TRBJ2-7 gives the full variable domain: DGGITQSPKYLFRKEGQNVTLSCEQNLNHDAMYWYRQDPGQGLRLIYYSQIVNDFQKGDIAEGYSVSREKKESFPLTVTSAQKNPTAFYLCASRRDSGLSYEQYFGPGTRLTVT.

The V gene is TRBV5-6, the J gene TRBJ1-1, with D possibly TRBD1 on 6 matching bases. Trimming stripped 0 bases from V and 2 bases from J, with 8 bases between. Germline V gene sequence: CDR1 SGHDT, CDR2 YYEEEE. This CDR3 contains 14 residues. CDR3 coding DNA: TGTGCCAGCAGCTTGGGGACAGTTAACACTGAAGCTTTCTTT. This codes for CASSLGTVNTEAFF.

The chain carries TRBV6-4 and TRBJ1-5, with D possibly matching TRBD1 (6 bases). The CDR3 loop spans 17 amino acids. Germline lookup yields CDR1 MRHNA and CDR2 SNTAGT. V shed 8 bases and J shed 3 bases, with 23 bases lying between them. Here the CDR3 DNA reads TGTGCCAGCTCTTTCGGGGATGCTGGACAGTCCAATCAGCCCCAGCATTTT. Translation: CASSFGDAGQSNQPQHF.

The chain combines TRBV6-1 with TRBJ2-7, with D possibly matching TRBD2 (5 bases). V dropped 6 bases and J dropped 2 bases, with 11 bases sitting between them. This CDR3 is built from 13 residues. Germline V gives CDR1 MNHNS, CDR2 SASEGT. For the CDR3, the DNA is TGTGCCAGCAGCCCGGACTTTACCTACGAGCAGTACTTC. Protein: CASSPDFTYEQYF.

The chain carries TRBV30 and TRBJ2-7; D unresolved. V was trimmed by 0 bases and J by 0 bases, leaving 18 bases between them. Germline V lookup: CDR1 GTSNPN, CDR2 SVGIG (reference sequence). The CDR3 consists of 17 residues. The CDR3 DNA follows: TGTGCCTGGAGTGTAACCCCCCCGAGGTCCACCTCCTACGAGCAGTACTTC. Its protein is CAWSVTPPRSTSYEQYF.

This clone has just one count. This rearrangement joins TRBV7-9 to TRBJ1-2, with TRBD1 matching over 12 bases. The germline gives CDR1 SEHNR, CDR2 FQNEAQ (reference sequence). V shed 5 bases, J shed 0 bases, and the junction held 10 bases outside the gene matches. The CDR3 length is 18 residues. Written as DNA, the CDR3 is TGTGCCAGCAGCCCGAGGGGACAGGGGGCGCGGTCTAACTATGGCTACACCTTC. Amino acids: CASSPRGQGARSNYGYTF.

J is TRBJ2-6 and V is TRBV14; TRBD1 matches at 8 bases. CDR1 is SGHDN and CDR2 is FVKESK in the germline V gene. Trimming removed 3 bases from V and 3 bases from J; junction bases left unmatched: 13. The CDR3 has 19 amino acids. CDR3 sequence (DNA): TGTGCCAGCAGCCACCAAGTCCCGGGACAGGTATTTGGGGCCAACGTCCTGACTTTC. The encoded protein is CASSHQVPGQVFGANVLTF.

The rearrangement links TRBV19 to TRBJ2-7, with a possible D match to TRBD1 (6 bases). CDR1 and CDR2 (germline): LNHDA, SQIVND (reference sequence). Trimming stripped 7 bases from V and 5 bases from J, with 24 bases between. The CDR3 is made up of 16 amino acids. The CDR3 here is CASTQRGAQGVNEQYF. The CDR3 DNA reads as TGTGCCAGTACCCAACGTGGGGCACAGGGAGTGAACGAGCAGTACTTC.